Detailed here is one T cell receptor beta chain. No antigen is known for it. Sequencing was performed with immunoSEQ multiplex PCR; in TCRdb, only in-frame clones are kept and a portion is missing. The data show 90,000 to 150,000 clones, 85% to 95% seen once. The data are from a study of graft-versus-host responses after intestinal transplantation. Study outcomes and limitations: Recipient marrow contained GvH clones, some of which appeared first in ileum or blood.

This clonotype was sampled from a human donor who received an intestinal transplant. Sequencing used unstimulated CD8+ T cells sorted from spleen or lymph node cells, obtained before intestinal transplant.

The CDR3 bases are TGTGCCAGTACGACAGGGAGCGCTTCTGAAGCTTTCTTT. Amino acid sequence: CASTTGSASEAFF. The J gene is TRBJ1-1, the V gene TRBV6-6, with 7 bases lining up with TRBD1. V shed 9 bases and J 6 bases; nucleotides not matched to a gene: 10. The CDR3 sequence is 13 residues long. Germline V gene lookup returns CDR1 MNHNY and CDR2 SVGAGI (reference sequence).